This TCR beta chain is from a study of cytomegalovirus exposure and HLA in healthy donors. Trimming left V 0 bases short and J 1 base short, with 15 bases between. The CDR3 spans 16 residues. In germline, CDR1 is GTSNPN, CDR2 SVGIG (reference sequence). In this sample, this clone turned up a few times. 60 Vbeta and 13 Jbeta primers were used in PCR. Libraries were prepared by immunoSEQ multiplex PCR; TCRdb keeps only in-frame clonotypes and omits some of them. The sample contains tens of thousands of clones, 6% to 9% of which appear only once. This clonotype was sampled from a man aged 50-59 years in good health and CMV-seronegative. Sequences were obtained from PBMCs. V gene TRBV30 combines with J gene TRBJ1-1; perhaps TRBD1 as D (5 bases). The CDR3 sequence is CAWSVPPGRGNTEAFF. The CDR3 coding sequence is TGTGCCTGGAGTGTACCCCCAGGGCGAGGGAACACTGAAGCTTTCTTT.